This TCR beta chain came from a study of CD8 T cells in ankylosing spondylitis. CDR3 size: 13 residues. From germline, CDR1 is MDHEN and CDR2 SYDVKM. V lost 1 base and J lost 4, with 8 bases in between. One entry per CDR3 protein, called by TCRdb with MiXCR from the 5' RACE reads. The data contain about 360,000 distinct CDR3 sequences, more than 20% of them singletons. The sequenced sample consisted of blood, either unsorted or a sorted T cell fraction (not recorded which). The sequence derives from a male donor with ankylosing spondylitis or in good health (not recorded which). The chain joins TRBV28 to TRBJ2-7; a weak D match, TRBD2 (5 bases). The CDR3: CASSLSTGYEQYF. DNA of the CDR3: TGTGCCAGCAGTTTATCGACGGGGTACGAGCAGTACTTC.